Included here is one TCR beta chain sequence, with context. Its antigen remains unknown. This entry is derived from a study of radiotherapy plus CTLA-4 blockade in lung cancer. Study-wide context: Among enrolled patients, 15% to 20% responded and about 30% achieved disease control. Findings of the study overall: Together with interferon-beta, which increased in serum after radiation, early dynamic changes in blood T cell clones were reportedly the best predictors of response.

This CDR3 comprises 15 residues. Deletions cut 3 bases from V and 6 bases from J, with 16 bases between. Germline values: CDR1 SGHKS, CDR2 YYEKEE (reference sequence). TCRdb's table, derived via immunoSEQ multiplex PCR, lists solely in-frame clones and lacks some. The table records 50,000 to 60,000 clones, approximately 80% of them present only once. This TCR was sampled from a human donor with non-small cell lung cancer who had a complete response to radiotherapy plus ipilimumab. This specimen was peripheral blood, taken from a patient treated with radiotherapy plus ipilimumab. The rearrangement links TRBV5-5 to TRBJ2-4, with D maybe TRBD1 (6 bases). CDR3 nucleotide sequence: TGTGCCAGCAGCTCAGTGGACAGTGTGGGAAACATTCAGTACTTC. Protein: CASSSVDSVGNIQYF.